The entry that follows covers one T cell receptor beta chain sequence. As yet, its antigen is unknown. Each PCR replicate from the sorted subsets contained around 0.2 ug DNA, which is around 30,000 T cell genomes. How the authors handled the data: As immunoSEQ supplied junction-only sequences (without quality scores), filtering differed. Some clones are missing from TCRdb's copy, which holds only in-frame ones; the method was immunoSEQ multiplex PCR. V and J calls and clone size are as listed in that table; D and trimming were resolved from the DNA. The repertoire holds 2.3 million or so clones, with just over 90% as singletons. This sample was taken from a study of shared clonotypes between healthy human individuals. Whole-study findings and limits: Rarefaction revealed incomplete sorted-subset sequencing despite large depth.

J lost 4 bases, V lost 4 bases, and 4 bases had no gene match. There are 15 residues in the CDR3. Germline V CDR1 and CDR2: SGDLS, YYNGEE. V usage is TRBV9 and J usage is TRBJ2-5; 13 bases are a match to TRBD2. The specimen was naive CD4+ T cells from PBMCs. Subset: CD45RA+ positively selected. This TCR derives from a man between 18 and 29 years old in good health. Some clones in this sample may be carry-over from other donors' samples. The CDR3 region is CASSPGTSGAETQYF. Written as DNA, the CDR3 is TGTGCCAGCAGCCCCGGGACTAGCGGGGCAGAGACCCAGTACTTC.